Shown below are 9 T cell receptor beta chains from a single sample sequenced in a study of shared clonotypes between healthy human individuals. Profiling relied on immunoSEQ multiplex PCR, and the TCRdb table lists in-frame clones only, not all of them. The sample includes about 680,000 clones, about 92% seen only once; the top ten take 24%. Positively selected for CCR7, the CD45RO-negative cells used as naive CD8 cells excluded terminally differentiated effector memory CD45RA+ cells. The specimen was naive CD8+ T cells sorted from blood. The source of these receptors is a man aged 25-45 years in good health.

The gene calls are TRBV11-2 and TRBJ2-3; D call uncertain. The germline CDR1 and CDR2 sequences are SGHAT and FQNNGV. Trimming took 7 bases from V and 6 from J, leaving 14 bases between them. This CDR3 has 13 amino acids. The chain's CDR3 is CASNGLRADTQYF. In nucleotides, the CDR3 is TGTGCCAGCAATGGGCTCCGAGCGGATACGCAGTATTTT. Drawing the rest from reference TRBV11-2 and TRBJ2-3, the complete variable domain is EAGVAQSPRYKIIEKRQSVAFWCNPISGHATLYWYQQILGQGPKLLIQFQNNGVVDDSQLPKDRFSAERLKGVDSTLKIQPAKLEDSAVYLCASNGLRADTQYFGPGTRLTVL.

This clone was seen a handful of times. The V gene is TRBV5-1, the J gene TRBJ1-5; TRBD1 matches 8 bases. Losses at the gene ends were 4 bases for V and 0 bases for J; bases not matched to a gene: 3. CDR3 length equals 15 residues. Germline CDR1 and CDR2: SGHRS and YFSETQ. The chain's CDR3 is CASSATGASNQPQHF. CDR3 bases: TGCGCCAGCAGCGCGACAGGGGCTAGCAATCAGCCCCAGCATTTT. Based on the CDR3 plus reference TRBV5-1 and TRBJ1-5, the full variable domain is KAGVTQTPRYLIKTRGQQVTLSCSPISGHRSVSWYQQTPGQGLQFLFEYFSETQRNKGNFPGRFSGRQFSNSRSEMNVSTLELGDSALYLCASSATGASNQPQHFGDGTRLSIL.

The genes are TRBV7-8 and TRBJ2-1; 13 nucleotides line up with TRBD2. This CDR3 comprises 16 residues. The V and J ends lost 5 bases and 10 bases, in that order; junction bases with no gene match: 11. Germline loops: CDR1 SGHVS, CDR2 FQNEAQ. CDR3 residues: CASSVPLGLAGYEQFF. In DNA form, the CDR3 reads TGTGCCAGCAGCGTCCCCCTGGGACTAGCGGGATACGAGCAGTTCTTC.

V gene TRBV5-4 combines with J gene TRBJ1-4; the D is unclear. The V gene's germline CDR1 is SGHNT and CDR2 YYREEE (reference sequence). The CDR3 sequence is 13 residues long. Trimming took off 7 bases at V and 0 bases at J, with 7 bases between the two ends. The CDR3 DNA reads as TGTGCCAGCCGAGACGCAACTAATGAAAAACTGTTTTTT. Its protein is CASRDATNEKLFF.

The chain is built from TRBV19 and TRBJ2-1, with TRBD2 matching over 13 bases. The CDR3 runs 15 residues. V was pared by 7 bases and J by 9 bases, with 9 bases of the junction left unmatched. Germline V lookup: CDR1 LNHDA, CDR2 SQIVND (reference sequence). In nucleotides, the CDR3 is TGTGCCAGTACCGCCTGGACTAGCGGGGGTAGTGAGCAGTTCTTC. Protein product: CASTAWTSGGSEQFF.

This clone has a single count. At the DNA level, this CDR3 is encoded by other sequences in the same sample as well. The V and J genes are TRBV27 and TRBJ1-1; D call uncertain. The CDR3 has 13 amino acids. Per the germline V gene, CDR1 is MNHEY and CDR2 is SMNVEV (reference sequence). V lost 3 bases and J lost 2, with 7 bases in between. Here the CDR3 reads CASSLWRNTEAFF. The CDR3, as DNA: TGTGCCAGCAGTTTGTGGAGAAACACTGAAGCTTTCTTT.

The V call is TRBV7-9, the J call TRBJ2-7; the D gene is possibly TRBD2 (5 bases). The germline CDR1 and CDR2 sequences are SEHNR and FQNEAQ (reference sequence). V was trimmed by 6 bases and J by 5 bases, leaving 14 bases between them. CDR3 size: 13 residues. Here the CDR3 DNA reads TGTGCCAGCAGACCCAGCATCGGGGACGAGCAGTACTTC. Its translation: CASRPSIGDEQYF.

The chain joins TRBV5-1 to TRBJ2-2; 11 bases are shared with TRBD2. J lost 3 bases, V lost 4 bases, and 8 bases had no gene match. The CDR3 loop spans 17 amino acids. Germline assignment: CDR1 SGHRS and CDR2 YFSETQ. CDR3: CASSRGSSGRDTGELFF. DNA of the CDR3: TGCGCCAGCAGCCGTGGGAGTAGCGGGAGGGACACCGGGGAGCTGTTTTTT.

This chain connects TRBV7-9 to TRBJ2-7, with 8 bases matching TRBD1. From germline, CDR1 is SEHNR and CDR2 FQNEAQ (reference sequence). The CDR3 consists of 16 residues. J gave up 5 bases and V 4 bases, and 13 bases lay outside the gene matches. CDR3 sequence: CASSSATGETVDEQYF. The CDR3 coding sequence is TGTGCCAGCAGCTCCGCGACAGGGGAGACGGTTGACGAGCAGTACTTC.